The following is a T cell receptor beta chain sequence with its context. The CDR3 length is 14 residues. With 1 base removed from V and 3 bases from J, the gap between germline ends came to 7 bases. CDR1 and CDR2 from the germline V gene are MGHRA and YSYEKL. This sample was taken from a study of regulatory T cells in long-lasting Graves disease. In building TCR beta libraries, iRepertoire HTBI primers were used together with Arm-PCR of CDR3 regions. Using its own MiXCR run on the multiplex PCR reads, TCRdb lists one record per CDR3 protein. Of approximately 470,000 distinct CDR3 sequences in the sample, 15% to 20% are singletons; the top ten hold 12%. Time point specified: newly diagnosed GD, antithyroid drugs for less than 3 months. RNA from PBMCs was the source of the TCR library. This same sample was also part of a study on T cells in Graves' hyperthyroidism and ophthalmopathy.

The chain links TRBV4-1 to TRBJ2-1; D is possibly TRBD1 (6 bases). Specimen: peripheral blood mononuclear cells (PBMCs), collected at new diagnosis, from a patient treated with antithyroid drugs. This sequence originates from a man aged 35-49 years with Graves disease. CDR3 protein: CASSQAGVYNEQFF. The CDR3 nucleotides are TGCGCCAGCAGCCAAGCAGGGGTCTACAATGAGCAGTTCTTC.